These 8 T cell receptor beta chains share one sample of origin, sequenced in a study of shared clonotypes between healthy human individuals. Data came from immunoSEQ multiplex PCR; TCRdb stores just in-frame clones and leaves some out. This sample yields about 980,000 clones, of which roughly 72% are seen a single time; approximately 1.5% belongs to the top ten. Sequencing was performed on memory CD4+ T cells sorted from blood. Specified subset: CD45RA-negative fraction. The receptors shown here come from a man between 18 and 35 years old in good health.

This chain's CDR3 is CAGSGGRVQPQHF. CDR3 bases: TGTGCCGGTTCGGGGGGGCGCGTCCAGCCCCAGCATTTT. V and J are TRBV6-6 and TRBJ1-5; D possibly corresponds to TRBD1 (6 bases). The V gene lost 11 bases and the J gene lost 7 bases, with 18 bases spanning the gap. Germline V gene lookup returns CDR1 MNHNY and CDR2 SVGAGI (reference sequence). The CDR3 contains 13 residues.

The rearrangement joins TRBV27 to TRBJ2-5; 7 positions agree with TRBD2. CDR3 length: 15 amino acids. The germline V gene encodes CDR1 MNHEY and CDR2 SMNVEV (reference sequence). With V trimmed by 4 bases and J by 4 bases, 9 bases remained unmatched. The CDR3 region has the DNA TGTGCCAGCAGTTCCCCTCGGGGGGAGGGAGAGACCCAGTACTTC. It specifies CASSSPRGEGETQYF.

This rearrangement joins TRBV6-1 to TRBJ1-2, with D unclear. From germline, CDR1 is MNHNS and CDR2 SASEGT. Trimming shortened V by 7 bases and J by 4 bases, and 16 bases separated the two germline ends. This CDR3 comprises 14 residues. The CDR3 DNA is TGTGCCAGCATCTTTACTGGCGGTGTCTATGGCTACACCTTC. It encodes CASIFTGGVYGYTF.

The J gene is TRBJ1-6, the V gene TRBV5-1, with 8 nucleotides matching TRBD1. The CDR3 has 15 residues. Germline CDR1 is SGHRS and CDR2 is YFSETQ. V lost 4 bases and J lost 6; bases outside the gene matches: 6. The CDR3 DNA follows: TGCGCCAGCAGCCCGGACAGGGTGGTTAATTCACCCCTCCACTTT. Translating gives CASSPDRVVNSPLHF.

This clone occurred once. The genes are TRBV5-1 and TRBJ2-1, with D uncertain. This CDR3 has 15 amino acids. CDR1 and CDR2 from the germline V gene are SGHRS and YFSETQ. V was cut by 0 bases and J by 1 base, with 8 bases left in between. The CDR3 DNA reads as TGCGCCAGCAGCTTGGGCACCCCTTCCTACAATGAGCAGTTCTTC. It encodes CASSLGTPSYNEQFF.

This sequence joins TRBV19 and TRBJ1-1, with 8 bases that match TRBD1. Trimming took 11 bases from V and 5 from J; bases not matched to a gene: 13. This CDR3 is built from 14 residues. The V gene's germline CDR1 is LNHDA and CDR2 SQIVND (reference sequence). The CDR3 sequence: CAPGGGQGGTEAFF. The CDR3 DNA follows: TGTGCCCCCGGGGGAGGACAGGGTGGAACTGAAGCTTTCTTT. Filled out from reference TRBV19 and TRBJ1-1, the complete variable domain reads DGGITQSPKYLFRKEGQNVTLSCEQNLNHDAMYWYRQDPGQGLRLIYYSQIVNDFQKGDIAEGYSVSREKKESFPLTVTSAQKNPTAFYLCAPGGGQGGTEAFFGQGTRLTVV.

J is TRBJ2-5 and V is TRBV28; TRBD1 matches 11 bases. J gave up 5 bases and V 2 bases, and 4 bases lay outside the gene matches. The germline V gene has CDR1 MDHEN and CDR2 SYDVKM. The length of the CDR3 is 15 residues. CDR3 coding DNA: TGTGCCAGCAGTTTACTGGACAGGGGGCATGAGACCCAGTACTTC. As protein: CASSLLDRGHETQYF.

As for this clone: The same CDR3 is also encoded by other DNA sequences in this sample. The J gene is TRBJ1-5, the V gene TRBV10-3; D is unresolved. Germline assignment: CDR1 ENHRY and CDR2 SYGVKD. V lost 1 base to trimming and J lost 1 base, with 2 bases between them. The CDR3 has 13 residues. CDR3 nucleotide sequence: TGTGCCATCAGTGAGTACAGCAATCAGCCCCAGCATTTT. Its protein product is CAISEYSNQPQHF.